This TCR beta chain is from a study of spatial heterogeneity in lung cancer. Germline V gene sequence: CDR1 SNHLY, CDR2 FYNNEI. Deletions cut 6 bases from V and 6 bases from J, with 20 bases between. The CDR3 runs to 15 residues. Time point defined: sample taken at primary tumor resection. Unsorted whole RNA samples from tumor, nontumor lung or frozen PBMC were sequenced. Ten or more counts support this clonotype. Using its own MiXCR run on the 5' RACE reads, TCRdb lists one record per CDR3 protein. The table has 40,000 to 55,000 distinct CDR3 sequences, roughly 13% seen once; the top ten hold around 56%.

The chain has TRBV2 and TRBJ1-2; no firm D call. The receptor was derived from a male donor with early-stage non-small cell lung cancer. The sample was PBMCs, taken at surgery. The DNA of the CDR3 is TGTGCCAGCAGGCGAAGGGAAGGAAAGGAGGATGGCTACACCTTC. This encodes CASRRREGKEDGYTF.